This TCR beta chain came from a study of cytomegalovirus exposure and HLA in healthy donors. Background on the study: Out of 398 genotyped donors, 81% belonged to the Caucasian-associated ancestry cluster.

Notes on the study in general: The majority of TCR sequences were rare, yet some public TCRs appeared in many donors.

In the PCR, 60 Vbeta and 13 Jbeta primers were used. Profiled with immunoSEQ multiplex PCR; TCRdb holds only in-frame clones, not every one. The sample includes about 150,000 clones, roughly 65% seen only once; the top ten take roughly 4.7%. The CDR3 is 14 residues long. Germline V lookup: CDR1 KGHSH, CDR2 LQKENI. The V end was cut by 3 bases, the J end by 4 bases, with 13 bases between. This clone was detected once. Its cognate antigen is unknown. Sequences were obtained from PBMCs. This TCR was recovered from a man aged 55-75 years in good health and CMV-seronegative. The chain employs TRBV18 and TRBJ2-7, with TRBD1 as a possible D gene (6 bases). CDR3 nucleotide sequence: TGTGCCAGCTCACCCAGGACAGATCTTTACGAGCAGTACTTC. It codes for CASSPRTDLYEQYF.